This entry lists 28 T cell receptor beta chains sequenced from one sample in a study of blood T cell repertoires in COVID-19. Repertoires were generated with immunoSEQ multiplex PCR, while TCRdb's copy carries only in-frame clones and drops some. The data show a few hundred thousand clones, with less than 90% seen just once and approximately 1% held by the top ten. Sequencing was performed on PBMCs or T cells enriched from blood (not recorded which). The source is a woman aged 25 to 39 who had recovered from COVID-19.

The V and J genes are TRBV29-1 and TRBJ2-7; 7 bases line up with TRBD1. The CDR3 is made up of 12 amino acids. Germline-derived CDR1 and CDR2 are SQVTM and ANQGSEA. V lost 6 bases, J lost 2 bases, and 4 bases stayed unmatched. The CDR3 DNA reads as TGCAGCGTAAGACAGGGAACCTACGAGCAGTACTTC. Its translation: CSVRQGTYEQYF.

The chain employs TRBV30 and TRBJ1-6, with D perhaps TRBD1 (6 bases). CDR1 GTSNPN and CDR2 SVGIG come from the germline V gene (reference sequence). The V and J ends lost 0 bases and 8 bases respectively, with 20 bases between them. The CDR3 spans 17 residues. The CDR3 here is CAWSVHSASRGHSPLHF. CDR3 DNA: TGTGCCTGGAGTGTACATAGCGCGAGCAGGGGACATTCACCCCTCCACTTT.

The CDR3 DNA reads as TGTGCCATCAGTCGGGAAGGGGGCGAGACCCAGTACTTC. It codes for CAISREGGETQYF. V and J are TRBV10-3 and TRBJ2-5; TRBD1 agrees at 7 bases. This CDR3 contains 13 residues. Germline V gene data show CDR1 as ENHRY and CDR2 as SYGVKD. Trimming took 5 bases from V and 5 from J; bases not matched to a gene: 5.

The chain combines TRBV28 with TRBJ2-7; 7 bases align to TRBD1. The germline CDR1 and CDR2 sequences are MDHEN and SYDVKM. V lost 5 bases, J lost 3 bases, and 1 base stayed unmatched. This CDR3 is built from 12 residues. The CDR3 nucleotides are TGTGCCAGCAGTGGACAGGTCTACGAGCAGTACTTC. Translating gives CASSGQVYEQYF.

J is TRBJ2-3 and V is TRBV6-5; 8 positions agree with TRBD2. CDR3 length: 15 residues. Germline lookup yields CDR1 MNHEY and CDR2 SVGAGI. With 6 bases clipped from V and 2 bases from J, the junction kept 7 bases outside the gene matches. CDR3 sequence (DNA): TGTGCCAGCAGCAAGATCGGGGGGGACACAGATACGCAGTATTTT. Amino acids: CASSKIGGDTDTQYF.

The chain employs TRBV3-1 (or the pseudogene TRBV3-2) and TRBJ2-2; D unclear. V shed 3 bases and J shed 6 bases, with 2 bases lying between them. From germline, CDR1 is LGHDT and CDR2 YNNKEL (reference sequence). This CDR3 comprises 11 residues. The CDR3 here is CASSHAGELFF. The CDR3 DNA is TGTGCCAGCAGCCACGCCGGGGAGCTGTTTTTT.

J is TRBJ2-1 and V is TRBV10-1; 7 bases agree with TRBD2. Germline lookup yields CDR1 WNHNN and CDR2 SYGVQD (reference sequence). V lost 5 bases, J lost 9 bases, and 10 bases stayed unmatched. The CDR3 runs 14 residues. The CDR3 DNA reads as TGCGCCAGCAGTAGACAGAAGACGGGGGGTGAGCAGTTCTTC. Translating gives CASSRQKTGGEQFF.

The gene calls are TRBV7-4 and TRBJ1-5; D unclear. Germline assignment: CDR1 SGHVT and CDR2 SQSDAQ. The CDR3 runs to 15 residues. V shed 1 base and J shed 5 bases, with 12 bases lying between them. The CDR3 is CASSLVAGGDQPQHF. For the CDR3, the DNA is TGTGCCAGCAGCTTAGTGGCAGGAGGAGATCAGCCCCAGCATTTT.

This clone was recorded only once. The genes are TRBV12-3 or TRBV12-4 and TRBJ2-7, with D possibly being TRBD1 (5 bases). The CDR3 extends over 13 amino acids. The V gene lost 2 bases and the J gene lost 5 bases, with 10 bases spanning the gap. CDR3 in DNA: TGTGCCAGCAGTTTATCAGGGTTGGACGAGCAGTACTTC. It encodes CASSLSGLDEQYF.

The chain carries TRBV18 and TRBJ2-2, with TRBD1 matching over 12 bases. The trim removed 3 bases at V and 4 bases at J, leaving 9 bases unmatched. The CDR3 sequence is 18 residues long. Looked up from germline, CDR1 is KGHSH and CDR2 is LQKENI. CDR3 in amino acids: CASSPSSGTGGVTGELFF. In DNA form, the CDR3 reads TGTGCCAGCTCACCCAGTTCCGGGACAGGGGGCGTCACCGGGGAGCTGTTTTTT.

The rearrangement links TRBV5-1 to TRBJ2-7, with a weak D call TRBD1 (7 bases). Germline CDR1 and CDR2: SGHRS and YFSETQ. Trimming removed 6 bases from V and 3 bases from J, with 16 bases in between. The CDR3 has 14 residues. CDR3 bases: TGCGCCAGCAAACCCCTGCAGGGGGGCTACGAGCAGTACTTC. Protein product: CASKPLQGGYEQYF. Full variable domain (remainder filled in from reference TRBV5-1 and TRBJ2-7): KAGVTQTPRYLIKTRGQQVTLSCSPISGHRSVSWYQQTPGQGLQFLFEYFSETQRNKGNFPGRFSGRQFSNSRSEMNVSTLELGDSALYLCASKPLQGGYEQYFGPGTRLTVT.

The chain carries TRBV24-1 and TRBJ2-3; D perhaps matches TRBD1 (6 bases). Trimming cost V 5 bases and J 0 bases, with 14 bases left between them. Germline lookup yields CDR1 KGHDR and CDR2 SFDVKD. This CDR3 has 16 residues. The CDR3 coding sequence is TGTGCCACCAGTGGTGGGACATCTTATAGCACAGATACGCAGTATTTT. Its translation: CATSGGTSYSTDTQYF.

The chain carries TRBV28 and TRBJ2-7; 10 bases line up with TRBD2. The J segment lost 0 bases and the V segment lost 4 bases, leaving 6 bases of the junction unmatched. Germline V gives CDR1 MDHEN, CDR2 SYDVKM. The CDR3 sequence is 16 residues long. CDR3 coding DNA: TGTGCCAGCAGTTCAGGTAGCGGGGGGAGCTCCTACGAGCAGTACTTC. It is translated as CASSSGSGGSSYEQYF.

V usage is TRBV7-2 and J usage is TRBJ1-3; 7 nucleotides match TRBD1. The CDR3 is made up of 13 amino acids. Germline V gene sequence: CDR1 SGHTA, CDR2 FQGNSA. V was pared by 3 bases and J by 5 bases, with 1 base of the junction left unmatched. The CDR3 reads CASSLDRRNTIYF. In DNA form, the CDR3 reads TGTGCCAGCAGCTTGGACAGGAGAAACACCATATATTTT.

The rearrangement uses TRBV6-6 and TRBJ2-7, with D perhaps TRBD1 (6 bases). The germline gives CDR1 MNHNY, CDR2 SVGAGI (reference sequence). Trimming took off 6 bases at V and 1 base at J, with 19 bases between the two ends. The CDR3 spans 16 residues. The CDR3 DNA reads TGTGCCAGCAGACAACCAACGCCAGGGGTTTCCTACGAGCAGTACTTC. It yields the protein CASRQPTPGVSYEQYF.

The chain couples TRBV5-4 to TRBJ2-1; D is perhaps TRBD2 (5 bases). CDR3 size: 12 residues. Looked up from germline, CDR1 is SGHNT and CDR2 is YYREEE (reference sequence). The germline V and J ends were trimmed by 4 bases and 7 bases, with 9 bases remaining between them. CDR3 region: CASSIGVNEQFF. The CDR3 DNA follows: TGTGCCAGCAGCATCGGGGTGAATGAGCAGTTCTTC.

The chain carries TRBV5-1 and TRBJ2-3; D is perhaps TRBD2 (5 bases). Germline assignment: CDR1 SGHRS and CDR2 YFSETQ. With 0 bases removed from V and 5 bases from J, the gap between germline ends came to 10 bases. The CDR3 has 14 residues. In DNA form, the CDR3 reads TGCGCCAGCAGCTTGGAGGAGGTGAGAGATACGCAGTATTTT. Amino acid sequence: CASSLEEVRDTQYF.

This sequence joins TRBV19 and TRBJ2-3, with D uncertain. Germline V gives CDR1 LNHDA, CDR2 SQIVND (reference sequence). Trimming took off 3 bases at V and 3 bases at J, with 10 bases between the two ends. The CDR3 is made up of 14 amino acids. Here the CDR3 DNA reads TGTGCCAGTAGTATCTCCCAGGTTACAGATACGCAGTATTTT. Translation gives CASSISQVTDTQYF. The full variable domain, in which reference TRBV19 and TRBJ2-3 provide the parts outside the CDR3, is DGGITQSPKYLFRKEGQNVTLSCEQNLNHDAMYWYRQDPGQGLRLIYYSQIVNDFQKGDIAEGYSVSREKKESFPLTVTSAQKNPTAFYLCASSISQVTDTQYFGPGTRLTVL.

The chain links TRBV7-9 to TRBJ2-3; the match to TRBD2 covers 7 bases. V lost 8 bases to trimming and J lost 3 bases; unmatched junction nucleotides: 8. Per the germline V gene, CDR1 is SEHNR and CDR2 is FQNEAQ (reference sequence). CDR3 length: 14 amino acids. The CDR3: CASAEAGSTDTQYF. DNA for the CDR3: TGTGCCAGCGCGGAAGCGGGGAGTACAGATACGCAGTATTTT.

The chain employs TRBV7-2 and TRBJ2-3, with 8 bases matching TRBD2. The germline V gene encodes CDR1 SGHTA and CDR2 FQGNSA. V dropped 0 bases and J dropped 4; count of bases not matched to a gene: 3. The CDR3 runs 15 residues. CDR3 bases: TGTGCCAGCAGCTTAGCGGGACTAGTAGCAGATACGCAGTATTTT. As protein: CASSLAGLVADTQYF.

The genes are TRBV4-1 and TRBJ2-7; TRBD1 matches 7 bases. The ends lost 0 bases at V and 4 bases at J; junction bases unmatched: 9. CDR1 MGHRA and CDR2 YSYEKL come from the germline V gene. The CDR3 extends over 16 amino acids. The CDR3 sequence is CASSQERKGGNYEQYF. For the CDR3, the DNA is TGCGCCAGCAGCCAAGAACGGAAAGGGGGCAATTACGAGCAGTACTTC.

The rearrangement links TRBV2 to TRBJ1-1; 7 bases are shared with TRBD1. J was trimmed by 1 base and V by 3 bases; bases with no gene match: 8. CDR1 and CDR2 from the germline V gene are SNHLY and FYNNEI. The CDR3 contains 16 residues. This CDR3 reads CASSDSPGQTNTEAFF. DNA for the CDR3: TGTGCCAGCAGTGATTCCCCGGGACAGACGAACACTGAAGCTTTCTTT.

This chain connects TRBV3-1 (or the pseudogene TRBV3-2) to TRBJ2-6; possibly TRBD1 for D (6 bases). The ends were cut back, 0 bases at V and 3 bases at J, with 9 bases in the middle. From germline, CDR1 is LGHDT and CDR2 YNNKEL (reference sequence). The CDR3 runs to 16 residues. CDR3 loop: CASSQEGGYGANVLTF. CDR3 DNA sequence: TGTGCCAGCAGCCAAGAAGGGGGATATGGGGCCAACGTCCTGACTTTC.

The gene calls are TRBV5-1 and TRBJ2-7; TRBD2 matches 11 bases. Trimming took 4 bases from V and 3 from J; bases not matched to a gene: 6. The CDR3 sequence is 15 residues long. CDR1 and CDR2 (germline): SGHRS, YFSETQ. The CDR3 DNA sequence: TGCGCCAGCAGCGCGTCTAGCGGGGGGCACTACGAGCAGTACTTC. It is translated as CASSASSGGHYEQYF. Combining the CDR3 with reference TRBV5-1 and TRBJ2-7 gives the whole variable domain KAGVTQTPRYLIKTRGQQVTLSCSPISGHRSVSWYQQTPGQGLQFLFEYFSETQRNKGNFPGRFSGRQFSNSRSEMNVSTLELGDSALYLCASSASSGGHYEQYFGPGTRLTVT.

This rearrangement joins TRBV5-1 to TRBJ2-2, with 9 bases that match TRBD1. V shed 2 bases, J shed 4 bases, and the junction held 6 bases outside the gene matches. The germline V gene has CDR1 SGHRS and CDR2 YFSETQ. The CDR3 contains 16 residues. CDR3 DNA sequence: TGCGCCAGCAGCTTAGGTGGACAGGGGACCACCGGGGAGCTGTTTTTT. Translated, it gives CASSLGGQGTTGELFF.

The V call is TRBV7-8, the J call TRBJ2-7, with D hard to call. The V end lost 2 bases, the J end lost 3 bases, and 17 bases lay between the germline ends. Germline V gene data show CDR1 as SGHVS and CDR2 as FQNEAQ. The CDR3 length is 16 residues. CDR3 residues: CASSLPQRRQVYEQYF. The CDR3 nucleotides are TGTGCCAGCAGCTTACCCCAAAGGCGGCAAGTCTACGAGCAGTACTTC.

This sequence joins TRBV3-1 (or the pseudogene TRBV3-2) and TRBJ2-3; possible D gene TRBD1, 7 bases. CDR1 is LGHDT and CDR2 is YNNKEL in the germline V gene (reference sequence). The CDR3 loop spans 16 amino acids. V was shortened by 0 bases and J by 1 base, with 11 bases between the two germline ends. CDR3 DNA: TGTGCCAGCAGCCAAGATTTCAGGGGGGGCACAGATACGCAGTATTTT. Protein sequence: CASSQDFRGGTDTQYF.

The rearrangement links TRBV7-2 to TRBJ1-5; TRBD1 matches at 7 bases. V was clipped by 4 bases and J by 4 bases; unmatched bases: 7. Germline CDR1 SGHTA, CDR2 FQGNSA. The CDR3 has 15 residues. The CDR3 coding sequence is TGTGCCAGCAGCTCTAGGGGGCTTGGGAATCAGCCCCAGCATTTT. Protein sequence: CASSSRGLGNQPQHF.